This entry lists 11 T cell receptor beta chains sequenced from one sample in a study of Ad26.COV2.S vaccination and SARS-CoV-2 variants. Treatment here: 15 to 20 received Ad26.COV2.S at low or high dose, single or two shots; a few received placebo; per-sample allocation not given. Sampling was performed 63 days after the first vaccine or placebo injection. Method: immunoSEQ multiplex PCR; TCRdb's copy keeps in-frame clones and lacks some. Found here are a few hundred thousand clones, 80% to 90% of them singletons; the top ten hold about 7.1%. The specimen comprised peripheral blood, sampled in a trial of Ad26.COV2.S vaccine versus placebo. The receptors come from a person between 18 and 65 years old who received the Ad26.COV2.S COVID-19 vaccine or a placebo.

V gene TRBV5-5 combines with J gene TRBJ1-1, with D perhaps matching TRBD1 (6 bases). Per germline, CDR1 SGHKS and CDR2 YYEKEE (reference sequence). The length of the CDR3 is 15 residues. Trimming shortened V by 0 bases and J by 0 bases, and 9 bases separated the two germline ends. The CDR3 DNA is TGTGCCAGCAGCTTGGTGGGGGGCTTGAACACTGAAGCTTTCTTT. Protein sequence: CASSLVGGLNTEAFF.

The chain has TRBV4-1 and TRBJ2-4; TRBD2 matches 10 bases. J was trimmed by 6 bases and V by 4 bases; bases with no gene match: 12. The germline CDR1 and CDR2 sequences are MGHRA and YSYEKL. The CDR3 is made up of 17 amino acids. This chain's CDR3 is CASSPTRTSGPGNIQYF. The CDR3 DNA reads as TGCGCCAGCAGCCCCACGCGGACTAGCGGTCCGGGAAACATTCAGTACTTC.

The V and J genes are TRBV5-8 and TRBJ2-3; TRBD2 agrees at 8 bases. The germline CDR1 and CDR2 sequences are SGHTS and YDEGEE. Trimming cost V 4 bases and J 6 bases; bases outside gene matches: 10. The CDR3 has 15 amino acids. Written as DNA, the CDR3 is TGTGCCAGCAGCGCCTCCGGGACTAGTTACGATACGCAGTATTTT. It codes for CASSASGTSYDTQYF.

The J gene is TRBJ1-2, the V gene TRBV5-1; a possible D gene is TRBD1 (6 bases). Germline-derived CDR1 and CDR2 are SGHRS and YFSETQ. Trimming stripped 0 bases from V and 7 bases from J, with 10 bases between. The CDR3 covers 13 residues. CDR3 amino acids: CASSLVQGGGYTF. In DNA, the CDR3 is TGCGCCAGCAGCTTGGTACAGGGTGGTGGCTACACCTTC.

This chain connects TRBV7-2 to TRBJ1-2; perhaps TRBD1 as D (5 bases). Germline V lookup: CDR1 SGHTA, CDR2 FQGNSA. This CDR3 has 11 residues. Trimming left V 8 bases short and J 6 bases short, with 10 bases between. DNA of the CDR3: TGTGCCAGCCGCCAGGGAAATGGCTACACCTTC. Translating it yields CASRQGNGYTF.

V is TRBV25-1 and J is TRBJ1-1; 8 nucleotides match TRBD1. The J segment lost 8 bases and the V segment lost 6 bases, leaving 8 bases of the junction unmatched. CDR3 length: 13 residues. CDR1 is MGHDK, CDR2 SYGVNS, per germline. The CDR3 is CASRDRGIPEAFF. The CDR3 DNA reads TGTGCCAGCAGAGACAGGGGTATCCCAGAAGCTTTCTTT.

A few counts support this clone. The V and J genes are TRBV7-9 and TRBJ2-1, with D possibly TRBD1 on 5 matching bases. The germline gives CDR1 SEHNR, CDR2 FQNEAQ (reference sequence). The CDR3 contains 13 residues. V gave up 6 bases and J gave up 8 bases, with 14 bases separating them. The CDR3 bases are TGTGCCAGCAGGGGCCAGGGTAAGGATGAGCAGTTCTTC. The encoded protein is CASRGQGKDEQFF.

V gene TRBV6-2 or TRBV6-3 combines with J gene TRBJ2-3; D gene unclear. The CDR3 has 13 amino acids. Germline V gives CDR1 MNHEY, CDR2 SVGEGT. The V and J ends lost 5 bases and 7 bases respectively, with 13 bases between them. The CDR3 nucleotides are TGTGCCAGCAGTGTACCCCCGGCGAATACGCAGTATTTT. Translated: CASSVPPANTQYF.

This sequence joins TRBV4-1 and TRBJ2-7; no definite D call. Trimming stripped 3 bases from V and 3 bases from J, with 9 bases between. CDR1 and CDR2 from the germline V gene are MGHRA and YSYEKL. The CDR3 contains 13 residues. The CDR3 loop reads CASSHGSLYEQYF. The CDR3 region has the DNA TGCGCCAGCAGCCATGGATCCCTCTACGAGCAGTACTTC.

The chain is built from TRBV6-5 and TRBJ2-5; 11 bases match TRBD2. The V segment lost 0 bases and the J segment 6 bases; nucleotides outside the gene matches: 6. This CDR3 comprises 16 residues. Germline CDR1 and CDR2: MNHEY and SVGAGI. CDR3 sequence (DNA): TGTGCCAGCAGTTACTCGTCAGCTAGCGGGAGGAAGACCCAGTACTTC. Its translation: CASSYSSASGRKTQYF.

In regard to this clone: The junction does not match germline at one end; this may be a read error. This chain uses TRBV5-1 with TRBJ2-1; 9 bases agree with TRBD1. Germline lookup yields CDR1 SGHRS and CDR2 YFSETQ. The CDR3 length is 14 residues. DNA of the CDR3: TGCGCCAGCAGATTGGGACAGGGAAGCGATGAGCAGTTCTTC. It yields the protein CASRLGQGSDEQFF.